This TCR beta chain was profiled in a study of blood T cell repertoires in COVID-19. Per the authors' pipeline: Nucleated cell number was recorded as an estimate derived from reference gene primer amplification. Assay used: immunoSEQ multiplex PCR; TCRdb lists only in-frame clones, some missing. The V and J calls and clone size come from that table; D and trimming were worked out from the DNA. The sample has roughly 90,000 clones; roughly nine tenths are singletons. This CDR3 region has 13 residues. V was trimmed by 3 bases and J by 3 bases, leaving 8 bases between them. The chain links TRBV12-3 or TRBV12-4 to TRBJ2-5; the D gene is possibly TRBD2 (5 bases). The specimen was peripheral blood. The TCR comes from a man aged 50 to 59 with acute or convalescent COVID-19. The CDR3 region has the DNA TGTGCCAGCAGTTTCTCCGGGGAAGAGACCCAGTACTTC. Its translation: CASSFSGEETQYF.